The 11 T cell receptor beta chains given below trace back to one sample, sequenced in a study of T cell responses to AZD1222 COVID-19 vaccine. Measured with immunoSEQ multiplex PCR; TCRdb has only the in-frame clones, and not every one. The repertoire has about 160,000 clones, approximately 88% of them found once; the top ten carry roughly 4.3%. Sample: peripheral blood, taken 28 days after the second AZD1222 dose. The receptors shown here come from an adult who received the AZD1222 COVID-19 vaccine.

Only one count was recorded for this clone. DNA of the CDR3: TGTGCCAGCAGTCCGGGACCGAAGAACACTGAAGCTTTCTTT. It is translated as CASSPGPKNTEAFF. The chain is built from TRBV6-5 and TRBJ1-1; D is perhaps TRBD1 (5 bases). The CDR3 has 14 residues. Germline CDR1 MNHEY, CDR2 SVGAGI. Trimming pared 5 bases from V and 1 base from J, leaving 11 bases between.

The rearrangement joins TRBV5-1 to TRBJ2-7; unclear D gene. This CDR3 is 14 amino acids long. The germline gives CDR1 SGHRS, CDR2 YFSETQ. V shed 0 bases and J shed 1 base, with 8 bases lying between them. The CDR3 DNA follows: TGCGCCAGCAGCTTGGAGGATCATTCCTACGAGCAGTACTTC. It yields the protein CASSLEDHSYEQYF.

This chain uses TRBV2 with TRBJ1-5, with 8 bases that match TRBD1. The V and J ends lost 3 bases and 7 bases, in that order; junction bases with no gene match: 5. The CDR3 is 14 amino acids. CDR1 and CDR2 (germline): SNHLY, FYNNEI. CDR3 sequence reads: CASSEDRARQPQHF. The CDR3 nucleotides are TGTGCCAGCAGTGAGGACAGGGCTCGACAGCCCCAGCATTTT.

The chain joins TRBV5-1 to TRBJ1-3; D is unclear. Looked up from germline, CDR1 is SGHRS and CDR2 is YFSETQ. This CDR3 is 15 amino acids long. V shed 0 bases and J shed 3 bases, with 10 bases lying between them. The CDR3 DNA sequence: TGCGCCAGCAGCTTGGATCAGCGCGTTGGAAACACCATATATTTT. It specifies CASSLDQRVGNTIYF.

The chain couples TRBV2 to TRBJ1-2, with D unclear. The CDR3 totals 15 residues. Germline lookup yields CDR1 SNHLY and CDR2 FYNNEI. Trimming shortened V by 3 bases and J by 4 bases, and 15 bases separated the two germline ends. The CDR3 loop reads CASSDFSAGAYGYTF. The CDR3 region has the DNA TGTGCCAGCAGTGATTTTAGTGCGGGTGCCTATGGCTACACCTTC.

The genes are TRBV4-2 and TRBJ2-5, with TRBD1 identical over 7 bases. V shed 0 bases, J shed 1 base, and the junction held 5 bases outside the gene matches. Germline V gene data show CDR1 as LGHNA and CDR2 as YNFKEQ. This CDR3 spans 16 amino acids. CDR3 amino acids: CASSQERTGIQETQYF. For the CDR3, the DNA is TGTGCCAGCAGCCAAGAGAGGACAGGCATCCAAGAGACCCAGTACTTC.

The rearrangement joins TRBV5-1 to TRBJ2-5; D is ambiguous. The length of the CDR3 is 15 residues. The germline CDR1 and CDR2 sequences are SGHRS and YFSETQ. Trimming stripped 0 bases from V and 5 bases from J, with 14 bases between. Here the CDR3 reads CASSLAGQAVETQYF. DNA of the CDR3: TGCGCCAGCAGCTTGGCCGGCCAAGCAGTGGAGACCCAGTACTTC. Filled out from reference TRBV5-1 and TRBJ2-5, the complete variable domain reads KAGVTQTPRYLIKTRGQQVTLSCSPISGHRSVSWYQQTPGQGLQFLFEYFSETQRNKGNFPGRFSGRQFSNSRSEMNVSTLELGDSALYLCASSLAGQAVETQYFGPGTRLLVL.

This clone was detected once. The chain has TRBV19 and TRBJ2-7; D is undetermined. V gave up 1 base and J gave up 3 bases, with 10 bases separating them. The CDR3 is made up of 14 amino acids. The V gene's germline CDR1 is LNHDA and CDR2 SQIVND (reference sequence). CDR3 amino acids: CASSIVWQRYEQYF. The CDR3 region has the DNA TGTGCCAGTAGTATAGTGTGGCAGCGCTACGAGCAGTACTTC.

This chain uses TRBV3-1 (or the pseudogene TRBV3-2) with TRBJ1-2; D uncertain. This CDR3 spans 16 amino acids. Trimming cost V 2 bases and J 5 bases, with 18 bases left between them. CDR1 LGHDT and CDR2 YNNKEL come from the germline V gene (reference sequence). For the CDR3, the DNA is TGTGCCAGCAGCCAAACATCCGTGGGTAAATCTTATGGCTACACCTTC. It codes for CASSQTSVGKSYGYTF.

V and J are TRBV2 and TRBJ1-2; D uncertain. Germline lookup yields CDR1 SNHLY and CDR2 FYNNEI. The CDR3 has 13 residues. V was trimmed by 8 bases and J by 6 bases, leaving 16 bases between them. CDR3 sequence: CASQLTTRNGYTF. As DNA, the CDR3 is TGTGCCAGCCAGCTAACAACACGAAATGGCTACACCTTC. The full variable domain, its missing parts supplied by reference TRBV2 and TRBJ1-2, is EPEVTQTPSHQVTQMGQEVILRCVPISNHLYFYWYRQILGQKVEFLVSFYNNEISEKSEIFDDQFSVERPDGSNFTLKIRSTKLEDSAMYFCASQLTTRNGYTFGSGTRLTVV.

CDR3 DNA sequence: TGTGCCAGCAGCTTAGGGGGGGGTATTCAGCCCCAGCATTTT. The encoded protein is CASSLGGGIQPQHF. This rearrangement joins TRBV7-8 to TRBJ1-5, with D possibly matching TRBD1 (5 bases). Germline loops: CDR1 SGHVS, CDR2 FQNEAQ. The CDR3 totals 14 residues. V was pared by 1 base and J by 6 bases, with 10 bases between.